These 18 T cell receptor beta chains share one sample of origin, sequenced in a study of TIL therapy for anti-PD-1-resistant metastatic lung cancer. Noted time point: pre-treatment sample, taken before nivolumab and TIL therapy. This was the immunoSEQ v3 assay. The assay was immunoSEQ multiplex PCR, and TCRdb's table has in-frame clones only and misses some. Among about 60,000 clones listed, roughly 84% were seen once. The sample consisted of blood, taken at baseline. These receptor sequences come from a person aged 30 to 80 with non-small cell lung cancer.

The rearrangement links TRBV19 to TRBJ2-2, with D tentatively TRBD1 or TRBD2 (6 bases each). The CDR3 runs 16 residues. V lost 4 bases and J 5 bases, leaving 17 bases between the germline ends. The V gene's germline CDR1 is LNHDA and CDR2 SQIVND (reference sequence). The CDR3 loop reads CASSRLGGTGTGELFF. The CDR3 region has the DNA TGTGCCAGTAGTAGATTAGGGGGGACGGGTACCGGGGAGCTGTTTTTT.

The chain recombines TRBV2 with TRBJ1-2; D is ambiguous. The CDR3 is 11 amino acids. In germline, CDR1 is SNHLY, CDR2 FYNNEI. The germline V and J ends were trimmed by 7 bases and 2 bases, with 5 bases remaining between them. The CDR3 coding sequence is TGTGCCAGCACGGTGAACTATGGCTACACCTTC. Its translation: CASTVNYGYTF.

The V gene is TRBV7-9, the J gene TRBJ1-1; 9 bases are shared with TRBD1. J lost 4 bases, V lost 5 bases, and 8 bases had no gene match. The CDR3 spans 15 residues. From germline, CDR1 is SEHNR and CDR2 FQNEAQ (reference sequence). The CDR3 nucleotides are TGTGCCAGCAGCGCCCGCGGGGACAGGGCCACTGAAGCTTTCTTT. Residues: CASSARGDRATEAFF.

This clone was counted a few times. CDR3 sequence: CASTPSVRGYGYTF. The CDR3 DNA reads TGTGCCAGCACCCCAAGCGTCAGGGGCTATGGCTACACCTTC. The V and J genes are TRBV28 and TRBJ1-2; D might be TRBD1 (6 bases). CDR1 is MDHEN, CDR2 SYDVKM, per germline. CDR3 length: 14 residues. The V and J ends lost 7 bases and 4 bases respectively, with 16 bases between them.

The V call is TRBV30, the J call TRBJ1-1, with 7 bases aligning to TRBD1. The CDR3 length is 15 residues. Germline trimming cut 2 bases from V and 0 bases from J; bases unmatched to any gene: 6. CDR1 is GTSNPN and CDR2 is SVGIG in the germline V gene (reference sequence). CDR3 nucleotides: TGTGCCTGGAGTCGTGGACAGGCCGTGAACACTGAAGCTTTCTTT. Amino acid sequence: CAWSRGQAVNTEAFF.

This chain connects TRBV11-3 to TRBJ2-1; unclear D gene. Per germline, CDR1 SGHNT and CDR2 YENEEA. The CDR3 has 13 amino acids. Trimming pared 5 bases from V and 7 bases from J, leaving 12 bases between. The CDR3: CASSAPSENEQFF. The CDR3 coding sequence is TGTGCCAGCAGCGCACCCAGTGAGAATGAGCAGTTCTTC. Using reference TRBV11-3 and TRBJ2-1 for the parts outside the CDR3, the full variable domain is EAGVVQSPRYKIIEKKQPVAFWCNPISGHNTLYWYLQNLGQGPELLIRYENEEAVDDSQLPKDRFSAERLKGVDSTLKIQPAELGDSAVYLCASSAPSENEQFFGPGTRLTVL.

DNA of the CDR3: TGTGCCAGCAGCAGATGGGACAGTTCTCGCACAGATACGCAGTATTTT. It yields the protein CASSRWDSSRTDTQYF. This chain links TRBV5-6 with TRBJ2-3, with TRBD1 matching over 7 bases. The germline V gene encodes CDR1 SGHDT and CDR2 YYEEEE. Trimming cost V 4 bases and J 1 base; bases outside gene matches: 9. The CDR3 contains 16 residues.

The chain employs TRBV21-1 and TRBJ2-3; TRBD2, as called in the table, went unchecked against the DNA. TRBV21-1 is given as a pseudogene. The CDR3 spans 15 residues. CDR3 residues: CASTGLAGESDTQYF. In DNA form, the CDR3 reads TGTGCCAGCACCGGACTAGCGGGAGAATCAGATACGCAGTATTTT.

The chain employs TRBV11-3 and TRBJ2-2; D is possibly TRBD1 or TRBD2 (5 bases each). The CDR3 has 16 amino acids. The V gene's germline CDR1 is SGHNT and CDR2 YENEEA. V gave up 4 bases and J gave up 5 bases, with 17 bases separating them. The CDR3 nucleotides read TGTGCCAGCAGCTCAACTCGGGACGCCCGGACCGGGGAGCTGTTTTTT. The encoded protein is CASSSTRDARTGELFF.

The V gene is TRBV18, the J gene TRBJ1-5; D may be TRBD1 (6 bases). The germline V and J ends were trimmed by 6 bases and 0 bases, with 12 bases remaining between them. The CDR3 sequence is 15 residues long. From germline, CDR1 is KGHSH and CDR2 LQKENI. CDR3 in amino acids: CASSQTGNSNQPQHF. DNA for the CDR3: TGTGCCAGCTCGCAAACAGGGAATAGCAATCAGCCCCAGCATTTT.

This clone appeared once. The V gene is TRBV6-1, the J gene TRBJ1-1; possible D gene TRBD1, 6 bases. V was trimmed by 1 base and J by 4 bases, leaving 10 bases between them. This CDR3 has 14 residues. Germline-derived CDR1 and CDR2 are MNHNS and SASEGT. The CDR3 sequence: CASSEEGGLTEAFF. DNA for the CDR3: TGTGCCAGCAGTGAAGAAGGGGGACTCACTGAAGCTTTCTTT.

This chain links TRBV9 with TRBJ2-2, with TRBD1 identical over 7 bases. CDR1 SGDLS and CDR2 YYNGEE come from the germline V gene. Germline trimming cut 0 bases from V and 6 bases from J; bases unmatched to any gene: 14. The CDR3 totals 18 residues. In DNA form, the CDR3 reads TGTGCCAGCAGCGTAGCAGGGGCAGGGGGAAGGAAGGCCGGGGAGCTGTTTTTT. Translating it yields CASSVAGAGGRKAGELFF.

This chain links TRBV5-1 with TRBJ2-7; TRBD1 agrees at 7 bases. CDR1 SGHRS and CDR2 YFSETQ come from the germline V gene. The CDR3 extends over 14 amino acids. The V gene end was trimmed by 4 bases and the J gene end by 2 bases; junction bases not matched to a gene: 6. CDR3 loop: CASSGGQAPYEQYF. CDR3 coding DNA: TGCGCCAGCAGCGGAGGACAGGCCCCCTACGAGCAGTACTTC.

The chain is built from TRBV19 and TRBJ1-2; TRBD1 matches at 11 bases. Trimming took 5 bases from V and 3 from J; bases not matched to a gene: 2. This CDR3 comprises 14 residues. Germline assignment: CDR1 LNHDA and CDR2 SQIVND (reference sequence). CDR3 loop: CASSRDRGDYGYTF. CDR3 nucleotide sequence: TGTGCCAGTAGTCGGGACAGGGGGGACTATGGCTACACCTTC.

The CDR3 DNA sequence: TGTGCCAGCTCAAAATCCGACTCCTACGAGCAGTACTTC. This gives the protein CASSKSDSYEQYF. The rearrangement joins TRBV18 to TRBJ2-7; D call uncertain. V was clipped by 5 bases and J by 0 bases, with 8 bases between them. Looked up from germline, CDR1 is KGHSH and CDR2 is LQKENI. This CDR3 is 13 amino acids long.

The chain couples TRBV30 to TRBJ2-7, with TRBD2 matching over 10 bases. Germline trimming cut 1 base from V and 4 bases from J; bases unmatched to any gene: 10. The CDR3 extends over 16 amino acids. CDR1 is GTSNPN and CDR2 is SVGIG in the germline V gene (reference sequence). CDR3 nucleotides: TGTGCCTGGAGTGGAGCGGGAGGGCCTGGAACGTACGAGCAGTACTTC. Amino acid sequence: CAWSGAGGPGTYEQYF. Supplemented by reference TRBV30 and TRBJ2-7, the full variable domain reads SQTIHQWPATLVQPVGSPLSLECTVEGTSNPNLYWYRQAAGRGLQLLFYSVGIGQISSEVPQNLSASRPQDRQFILSSKKLLLSDSGFYLCAWSGAGGPGTYEQYFGPGTRLTVT.

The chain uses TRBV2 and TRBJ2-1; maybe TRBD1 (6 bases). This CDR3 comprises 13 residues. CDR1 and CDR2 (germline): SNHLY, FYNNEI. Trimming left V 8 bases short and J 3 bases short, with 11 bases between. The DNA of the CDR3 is TGTGCCAGCGGGGGCTACAACTACAATGAGCAGTTCTTC. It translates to CASGGYNYNEQFF.

CDR3 residues: CASSKARHSDTQYF. The CDR3 region has the DNA TGTGCCAGCAGCAAAGCGCGCCACTCAGATACGCAGTATTTT. This chain links TRBV21-1 with TRBJ2-3; the listed D gene, TRBD2, was not tested against the DNA. TRBV21-1 is a pseudogene locus. This CDR3 is 14 amino acids long.